These 6 T cell receptor beta chains share one sample of origin, sequenced in a study of blood T cells in healthy people across ages. A sample-barcoded 5' primer and a J-beta primer mix were used in a second PCR of roughly 7 to 11 cycles. MiXCR was run by TCRdb on the 5' RACE reads, yielding one entry per CDR3 protein. The table includes roughly 800,000 distinct CDR3 sequences, 53% detected once. Sequencing was performed on blood. Every receptor here comes from a man at least 80 years old in good health.

This chain links TRBV6-6 with TRBJ2-5; D is perhaps TRBD2 (5 bases). The J call may be in error: the DNA end matches TRBJ2-7 better. Germline assignment: CDR1 MNHNY and CDR2 SVGAGI (reference sequence). The length of the CDR3 is 14 residues. CDR3 sequence: CASSSPPLSDEQYF. The DNA of the CDR3 is TGTGCCAGCAGTTCTCCACCTCTTAGCGACGAGCAGTACTTC.

Comments on this clonotype: This may come from a read error, since a much larger clone is one base off. V and J are TRBV24-1 and TRBJ1-2, with a tentative D call TRBD1 (5 bases). The CDR3 is 14 residues long. Germline loops: CDR1 KGHDR, CDR2 SFDVKD. The CDR3 nucleotides read TGTGCCACCAGAGGGGAAGGACGAAACTGTGGCTACACCTTC. Translation: CATRGEGRNCGYTF.

The J gene is TRBJ2-5, the V gene TRBV5-1; D is unresolved. Germline CDR1 SGHRS, CDR2 YFSETQ. The V gene lost 8 bases and the J gene lost 11 bases, with 28 bases spanning the gap. This CDR3 region has 15 residues. As DNA, the CDR3 is TGCGCCAGTCAGCAAGGACCCACGAACTACAATGAGCAGTACTTC. Translation gives CASQQGPTNYNEQYF.

This chain connects TRBV3-1 to TRBJ2-7; TRBD2 matches 8 bases. This CDR3 is 14 amino acids long. Germline CDR1 LGHDT, CDR2 YNNKEL (reference sequence). V lost 4 bases and J lost 5; bases outside the gene matches: 7. The CDR3 DNA follows: TGTGCCAGCAGCCCTCGGGGGGGGCACCACGAGCAGTACTTC. This translates into CASSPRGGHHEQYF.

The chain carries TRBV6-2 or TRBV6-3 and TRBJ2-1; 7 bases fit TRBD1. This CDR3 is built from 12 residues. From germline, CDR1 is MNHEY and CDR2 SVGEGT. The junction had 3 bases not matched to a gene; V was cut back by 6 bases and J by 7 bases. Written as DNA, the CDR3 is TGTGCCAGCAGAATACAGGGGAATGAGCAGTTCTTC. It codes for CASRIQGNEQFF.

The V call is TRBV27, the J call TRBJ1-2; no firm D call. Trimming took off 5 bases at V and 6 bases at J, with 13 bases between the two ends. The V gene's germline CDR1 is MNHEY and CDR2 SMNVEV (reference sequence). This CDR3 spans 13 amino acids. CDR3 nucleotide sequence: TGTGCCAGCAGTCGCGGGCCCCTGGATGGCTACACCTTC. This gives the protein CASSRGPLDGYTF.